This T cell receptor beta chain was captured in a study of blood T cell repertoires in COVID-19. Looking at the study overall: From the United States, Italy and Spain came samples of acute and convalescent COVID-19.

V lost 8 bases and J 0 bases, leaving 10 bases between the germline ends. This CDR3 contains 13 residues. Germline loops: CDR1 SGHRS, CDR2 YFSETQ. This clone is a singleton in its sample. Assay: immunoSEQ multiplex PCR; the TCRdb copy retains only in-frame clones and omits some. Of 200,000 to 300,000 clones listed, about 83% were seen once; the top ten hold over 1.5%. The specimen sequenced was peripheral blood. The gene calls are TRBV5-1 and TRBJ2-3; D remains unclear. The receptor was derived from a woman aged 40 to 50 who had recovered from COVID-19. CDR3 nucleotides: TGCGCCAGTGTCGGTCCTAGCACAGATACGCAGTATTTT. This translates into CASVGPSTDTQYF.